This is a list of T cell receptor beta chains from one sample in a study of technical replicates of blood from a few donors. The data were produced by immunoSEQ multiplex PCR, yet TCRdb's version contains in-frame clones alone and is incomplete. This table has approximately 76,000 clones, approximately 83% appearing once. Input material: PBMCs. These receptors all come from a human donor in good health. Some clones in this sample may be carry-over from other donors' samples. Each CDR3 is given with its conserved first and last residue. The D gene is left open where the match is weak. The size of a clone is reported for some rows only, either as once, few or many, or as a class for expanded clones.

d_call j_call v_call clone_size cdr3_aa cdr3_nt
TRBD1 TRBJ2-7 TRBV6-1 . CASLRDRGRDEQYF TGTGCCAGCCTCCGGGACAGGGGGAGAGACGAGCAGTACTTC
TRBD2 TRBJ2-1 TRBV5-1 . CASSFFPGAGGGNEQFF TGCGCCAGCAGCTTTTTTCCCGGAGCGGGGGGTGGCAATGAGCAGTTCTTC
TRBD1 TRBJ2-7 TRBV5-1 . CASSGTGGYEQYF TGCGCCAGCAGCGGGACAGGGGGCTACGAGCAGTACTTC
TRBD1 TRBJ2-2 TRBV19 . CASSPIGTGGAPGELFF TGTGCCAGTAGCCCGATCGGGACAGGGGGCGCCCCCGGGGAGCTGTTTTTT
TRBD2 TRBJ2-5 TRBV28 . CASRIAGGPQAQYF TGTGCCAGCAGAATAGCGGGAGGGCCTCAGGCCCAGTACTTC
TRBD1 TRBJ1-1 TRBV5-1 few CASRTGGILDTEAFF TGCGCCAGCCGGACAGGAGGTATCTTGGACACTGAAGCTTTCTTT
. TRBJ2-3 TRBV18 . CASSPLSSTDTQYF TGTGCCAGCTCACCGCTAAGTAGCACAGATACGCAGTATTTT
TRBD1 TRBJ1-2 TRBV27 . CASTTGDNYGYTF TGTGCCAGTACGACAGGGGACAACTATGGCTACACCTTC
. TRBJ2-1 TRBV10-3 . CAISELDTRSSYNEQFF TGTGCCATCAGTGAGCTGGACACACGAAGCTCCTACAATGAGCAGTTCTTC
TRBD1 TRBJ1-6 TRBV5-1 . CASSPGTGGYDSPLHF TGCGCCAGCAGCCCTGGGACAGGGGGTTACGATTCACCCCTCCACTTT
. TRBJ1-2 TRBV29-1 few CSAQSGESVGGYTF TGCAGCGCCCAGAGTGGGGAGAGCGTTGGTGGCTACACCTTC
. TRBJ2-2 TRBV4-2 . CASSQEEGTGELFF TGTGCCAGCAGCCAAGAGGAGGGGACCGGGGAGCTGTTTTTT
. TRBJ2-1 TRBV2 once CASFREQTNEQFF TGTGCCAGCTTCCGCGAACAGACCAATGAGCAGTTCTTC
. TRBJ1-6 TRBV25-1 . CASSEVGSPLHF TGTGCCAGCAGTGAGGTCGGGTCACCCCTCCACTTT
TRBD2 TRBJ2-1 TRBV6-5 . CASRRTSGVMFF TGTGCCAGCAGACGGACTAGCGGGGTAATGTTCTTC
. TRBJ2-7 TRBV15 . CATTRDLGGDEQYF TGTGCCACCACGAGGGATCTGGGAGGCGACGAGCAGTACTTC
. TRBJ2-7 TRBV18 . CASSPPGNQAQYF TGTGCCAGCTCACCACCGGGCAACCAAGCGCAGTACTTC
. TRBJ1-1 TRBV2 . CASSPIAGHAAEAFF TGTGCCAGCAGTCCTATCGCGGGCCACGCGGCTGAAGCTTTCTTT
. TRBJ2-7 TRBV2 . CASSEAASSYEQYF TGTGCCAGCAGTGAGGCAGCTAGCTCCTACGAGCAGTACTTC
TRBD1 TRBJ2-7 TRBV7-6 . CASSLATGDSYEQYF TGTGCCAGCAGCTTAGCGACAGGGGACTCCTACGAGCAGTACTTC
. TRBJ2-1 TRBV11-2 . CASSLTGGSGGEQFF TGTGCCAGCAGCTTAACTGGCGGATCCGGGGGTGAGCAGTTCTTC
TRBD2 TRBJ2-5 TRBV30 . CAWEPNWTGGAQYF TGTGCCTGGGAACCCAATTGGACTGGGGGGGCCCAGTACTTC